This TCR beta chain was found in a study of blood T cells in healthy people across ages. This clonotype was observed a handful of times. Its target is unknown. Study-wide points: Considered underestimates were the diversity estimates obtained from one million T cells. Aged donors had fewer naive CD4+ cells and lower diversity than long-lived donors.

The V and J ends lost 5 bases and 4 bases respectively, with 14 bases between them. The CDR3 sequence is 15 residues long. Germline CDR1 is MDHEN and CDR2 is SYDVKM. Primed by a sample-barcoded 5' primer and a J-beta primer mix, a second PCR proceeded for about 6 to 11 cycles. TCRdb re-analysed the 5' RACE reads in MiXCR, keeping a single row per CDR3 protein. Here the sample spans about 560,000 distinct CDR3 sequences, over 25% being singletons. The data were also submitted as part of a second study, on T cells of mothers and their children. As reported in that work: The donors comprised about 6 children and their three healthy Caucasian mothers.

This receptor was identified in a boy aged 2 to 9 in good health. The specimen was blood. The chain recombines TRBV28 with TRBJ2-2, with D possibly being TRBD1 (6 bases). CDR3 in amino acids: CASSPSDSFTGELFF. The CDR3 DNA is TGTGCCAGCAGTCCTTCGGACAGTTTCACCGGGGAGCTGTTTTTT.